Listed below are T cell receptor beta chains from one sample, sequenced in a study of vaccination effects on CD4 cells after COVID-19. These receptors have no identified antigens. This table comes from immunoSEQ multiplex PCR, and its TCRdb copy is limited to in-frame clones, with some not included. The sample lists tens of thousands of clones; roughly two thirds were seen once. The sample was CD4+ T cells from PBMCs cultured with HCoV-NL63 spike peptides, taken before COVID-19 vaccination. Receptors were obtained from a human donor who received a COVID-19 vaccine. Each CDR3 is given with its conserved first and last residue. A D gene is named only where the DNA matches it firmly. Clone size is not always given. Where it is, it says once, few, many or a class for expanded clones.

D,size,J,V,CDR3,DNA
NA,NA,TRBJ1-2,TRBV6-1,CASSEAVLRAVGYTF,TGTGCCAGCAGTGAAGCTGTCCTAAGGGCTGTGGGCTACACCTTC
NA,NA,TRBJ2-5,TRBV7-8,CASSPISGSQETQYF,TGTGCCAGCAGCCCCATTAGCGGTTCCCAAGAGACCCAGTACTTC
NA,NA,TRBJ2-7,TRBV6-5,CASSYSSGTYEQYF,TGTGCCAGCAGTTATTCCAGCGGAACCTACGAGCAGTACTTC
TRBD1,NA,TRBJ2-5,TRBV5-1,CASSSRDRGRTAQYF,TGCGCCAGCAGCTCCCGGGACAGGGGGCGAACGGCCCAGTACTTC
NA,NA,TRBJ1-4,TRBV7-9,CASSPPRRASEKLFF,TGTGCCAGCAGCCCCCCCCGCAGGGCGTCTGAAAAACTGTTTTTT
TRBD2,NA,TRBJ2-1,TRBV6-1,CASSEGTSGTNSYNEQFF,TGTGCCAGCAGTGAGGGGACTAGCGGGACCAACTCCTACAATGAGCAGTTCTTC
TRBD1,NA,TRBJ2-7,TRBV25-1,CASSGTGENEQYF,TGTGCCAGCAGTGGGACAGGGGAAAACGAGCAGTACTTC
NA,few,TRBJ1-1,TRBV5-1,CASSPDAQVSEAFF,TGCGCCAGCAGCCCGGATGCCCAAGTGAGTGAAGCTTTCTTT
NA,NA,TRBJ2-7,TRBV6-6,CASSRRGGQREYEQYF,TGTGCCAGCAGCCGCCGTGGTGGCCAGCGAGAATACGAGCAGTACTTC
TRBD2,NA,TRBJ2-7,TRBV7-8,CASSLARRLAGSTREQYF,TGTGCCAGCAGCTTAGCCCGGCGGCTAGCGGGATCGACCCGCGAGCAGTACTTC
TRBD2,NA,TRBJ2-1,TRBV25-1,CASSSGTSGRLNEQFF,TGTGCCAGCAGTTCCGGGACTAGCGGGAGGTTGAATGAGCAGTTCTTC
TRBD1,NA,TRBJ1-5,TRBV29-1,CSIGQGGHQPQHF,TGCAGCATTGGACAGGGAGGGCATCAGCCCCAGCATTTT
NA,NA,TRBJ2-1,TRBV6-6,CASREGSNYNEQFF,TGTGCCAGCAGGGAGGGCTCCAACTACAATGAGCAGTTCTTC
NA,NA,TRBJ2-5,TRBV24-1,CATSARDGPEETQYF,TGTGCCACCAGTGCTCGGGACGGTCCTGAAGAGACCCAGTACTTC
NA,NA,TRBJ2-1,TRBV15,CATSRPWTVTTYNEQFF,TGTGCCACCAGCAGACCATGGACAGTAACAACCTACAATGAGCAGTTCTTC
NA,medium-sized,TRBJ1-1,TRBV18,CASSPDSNTEAFF,TGTGCCAGCTCCCCCGACAGTAACACTGAAGCTTTCTTT
NA,NA,TRBJ2-5,TRBV27,CASRNRPLETQYF,TGTGCCAGCAGAAATAGACCCCTAGAGACCCAGTACTTC
TRBD2,NA,TRBJ2-2,TRBV11-2,CASSGLAVRGELFF,TGTGCCAGCAGTGGACTAGCGGTCCGCGGGGAGCTGTTTTTT
TRBD2,NA,TRBJ2-3,TRBV11-3,CASSLVAGGRGDTQYF,TGTGCCAGCAGCTTAGTAGCGGGGGGGCGTGGAGATACGCAGTATTTT
TRBD2,NA,TRBJ2-1,TRBV24-1,CATKSSGGEYNEQFF,TGTGCCACCAAATCTAGCGGGGGGGAATACAATGAGCAGTTCTTC
NA,few,TRBJ1-3,TRBV19,CASSASGNTIYF,TGTGCCAGTAGTGCCTCTGGAAACACCATATATTTT
NA,NA,TRBJ1-1,TRBV3-1/TRBV3-2,CASSPSGRNTEAFF,TGTGCCAGCAGCCCATCGGGCAGGAACACTGAAGCTTTCTTT
NA,few,TRBJ1-5,TRBV28,CASSPQGFHNQPQHF,TGTGCCAGCAGTCCCCAGGGTTTTCACAATCAGCCCCAGCATTTT
NA,NA,TRBJ2-5,TRBV5-1,CASSPGTTHQETQYF,TGCGCCAGCAGCCCAGGGACAACCCACCAAGAGACCCAGTACTTC
TRBD1,few,TRBJ1-3,TRBV4-2,CASSRDLGQLPSGNTIYF,TGTGCCAGCAGCCGAGACCTGGGACAGCTTCCCTCTGGAAACACCATATATTTT
TRBD1,NA,TRBJ1-6,TRBV11-2,CASSRGTGGKNSPLHF,TGTGCCAGCAGCCGAGGGACAGGGGGGAAGAATTCACCCCTCCACTTT
TRBD1,NA,TRBJ2-7,TRBV12-3/TRBV12-4,CASSETGYEQYF,TGTGCCAGCAGCGAGACAGGGTACGAGCAGTACTTC
TRBD1,NA,TRBJ1-3,TRBV14,CASSPRQGGNTIYF,TGTGCCAGCAGCCCAAGACAGGGTGGAAACACCATATATTTT
NA,once,TRBJ1-2,TRBV6-5,CASSYSGAGYTF,TGTGCCAGCAGTTACTCGGGGGCTGGCTACACCTTC
NA,NA,TRBJ2-1,TRBV29-1,CSVEVLKSGNDEQFF,TGCAGCGTTGAAGTCCTAAAATCAGGGAACGATGAGCAGTTCTTC
TRBD2,NA,TRBJ2-5,TRBV27,CASSLTARDYEETQYF,TGTGCCAGCAGTTTAACGGCCCGGGACTACGAAGAGACCCAGTACTTC
NA,NA,TRBJ2-5,TRBV3-1/TRBV3-2,CASSRNLQETQYF,TGTGCCAGCAGCCGGAACCTCCAAGAGACCCAGTACTTC
TRBD2,NA,TRBJ2-7,TRBV5-6,CASSLGHWRGASSYEQYF,TGTGCCAGCAGCTTGGGGCACTGGCGGGGGGCGAGCTCCTACGAGCAGTACTTC
NA,few,TRBJ1-5,TRBV29-1,CSVVVQDLDQPQHF,TGCAGCGTTGTTGTTCAGGATCTCGATCAGCCCCAGCATTTT
NA,once,TRBJ2-4,TRBV4-1,CASSQDEWAKNIQYF,TGCGCCAGCAGCCAAGACGAGTGGGCCAAAAACATTCAGTACTTC
NA,NA,TRBJ2-5,TRBV6-6,CASSLPGSTEKTQYF,TGTGCCAGCAGCCTGCCGGGCTCCACCGAAAAGACCCAGTACTTC
NA,NA,TRBJ2-5,TRBV19,CASKSGGGHWGETQYF,TGTGCCAGTAAATCAGGGGGAGGACACTGGGGAGAGACCCAGTACTTC
NA,NA,TRBJ1-1,TRBV25-1,CASRGYNTEAFF,TGTGCCAGCAGGGGCTACAACACTGAAGCTTTCTTT
NA,NA,TRBJ2-5,TRBV5-1,CASSFGVGRKETQYF,TGCGCCAGCAGCTTCGGGGTGGGAAGGAAAGAGACCCAGTACTTC
TRBD1,few,TRBJ2-7,TRBV9,CASSSLTGNEQYF,TGTGCCAGCAGCTCGCTGACAGGGAACGAGCAGTACTTC
NA,NA,TRBJ2-1,TRBV1,CTSGSTSGGANDEQFF,TGCACCAGCGGATCAACTAGCGGGGGGGCAAACGATGAGCAGTTCTTC
NA,NA,TRBJ1-5,TRBV12-3/TRBV12-4,CASSLESNQPQHF,TGTGCCAGCAGTTTAGAGAGCAATCAGCCCCAGCATTTT
NA,NA,TRBJ2-3,TRBV6-5,CASRSAGFVNTQYF,TGTGCCAGCAGGTCAGCGGGTTTCGTCAATACGCAGTATTTT
TRBD2,NA,TRBJ2-1,TRBV3-1/TRBV3-2,CASSQTSGSYNEQFF,TGTGCCAGCAGCCAGACTAGCGGGAGCTACAATGAGCAGTTCTTC